A selection of T cell receptor beta chains follows, all from one sample in a study of T cells in Graves' hyperthyroidism and ophthalmopathy. TCRdb re-called the multiplex PCR reads through MiXCR, storing one row per CDR3 protein. The sample gives about half a million distinct CDR3 sequences, 20% to 25% of which show up once; approximately 26% is in the top ten. The sample comprised blood. The origin of the receptors is a man between 18 and 29 years old with Graves' hyperthyroidism. Each CDR3 is given with its conserved first and last residue.

v_call	j_call	cdr3_aa
TRBV20-1	TRBJ1-2	CSARQGPGGYTF
TRBV6-1	TRBJ2-7	CASRNVGRTYEQYF
TRBV28	TRBJ2-2	CASKRWLAGVGNTGELFF
TRBV11-1	TRBJ1-1	CASSLVPTATTRTSEAFF
TRBV4-2	TRBJ1-6	CASGRRGGEEVSPLHF
TRBV6-1	TRBJ2-2	CASFKQGNTGELFF
TRBV2	TRBJ2-5	CASSVRTPGETQYF
TRBV6-4	TRBJ2-3	CASSVGAGDTQYF
TRBV12-3/TRBV12-4	TRBJ1-1	CASSRQGGAEAFF
TRBV6-1	TRBJ1-1	CASKLNTEAFF
TRBV20-1	TRBJ2-5	CSADSGSGITQYF
TRBV6-1	TRBJ1-3	CARGVTTGLTGNTIYF